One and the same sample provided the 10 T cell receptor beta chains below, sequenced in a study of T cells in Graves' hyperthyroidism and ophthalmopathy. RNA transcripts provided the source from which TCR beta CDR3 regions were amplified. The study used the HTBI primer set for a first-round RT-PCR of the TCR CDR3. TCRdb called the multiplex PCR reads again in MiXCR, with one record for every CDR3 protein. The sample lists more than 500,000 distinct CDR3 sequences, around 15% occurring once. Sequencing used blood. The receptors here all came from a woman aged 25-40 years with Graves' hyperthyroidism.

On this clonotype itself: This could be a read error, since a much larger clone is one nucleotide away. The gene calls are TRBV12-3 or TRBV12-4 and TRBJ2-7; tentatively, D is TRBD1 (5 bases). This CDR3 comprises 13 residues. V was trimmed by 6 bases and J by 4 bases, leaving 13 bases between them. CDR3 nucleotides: TGTGCCAGCAGCTATGGGGCCGGGTACGAGCAGTACTTC. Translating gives CASSYGAGYEQYF.

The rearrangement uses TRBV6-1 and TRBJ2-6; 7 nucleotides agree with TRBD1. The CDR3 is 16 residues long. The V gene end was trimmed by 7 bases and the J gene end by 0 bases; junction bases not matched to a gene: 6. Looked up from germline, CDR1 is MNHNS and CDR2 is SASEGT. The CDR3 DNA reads TGTGCCAGCAATAGGGGGCATTTCTCTGGGGCCAACGTCCTGACTTTC. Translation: CASNRGHFSGANVLTF.

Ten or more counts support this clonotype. The chain's CDR3 is CAAGGLRRNEQFF. In nucleotides, the CDR3 is TGTGCCGCCGGGGGTCTTCGGAGGAATGAGCAGTTCTTC. The chain combines TRBV2 with TRBJ2-1; a possible D gene is TRBD2 (6 bases). In germline, CDR1 is SNHLY, CDR2 FYNNEI. The CDR3 spans 13 residues. V shed 11 bases and J shed 7 bases, with 18 bases lying between them. Together with reference TRBV2 and TRBJ2-1, the CDR3 gives the full variable domain: EPEVTQTPSHQVTQMGQEVILRCVPISNHLYFYWYRQILGQKVEFLVSFYNNEISEKSEIFDDQFSVERPDGSNFTLKIRSTKLEDSAMYFCAAGGLRRNEQFFGPGTRLTVL.

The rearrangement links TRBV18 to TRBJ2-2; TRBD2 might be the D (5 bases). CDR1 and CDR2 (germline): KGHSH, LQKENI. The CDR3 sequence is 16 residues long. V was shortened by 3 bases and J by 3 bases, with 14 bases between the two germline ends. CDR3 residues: CASSPSSRSDTGELFF. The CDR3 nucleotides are TGTGCCAGCTCACCGTCTAGCAGGAGCGACACCGGGGAGCTGTTTTTT.

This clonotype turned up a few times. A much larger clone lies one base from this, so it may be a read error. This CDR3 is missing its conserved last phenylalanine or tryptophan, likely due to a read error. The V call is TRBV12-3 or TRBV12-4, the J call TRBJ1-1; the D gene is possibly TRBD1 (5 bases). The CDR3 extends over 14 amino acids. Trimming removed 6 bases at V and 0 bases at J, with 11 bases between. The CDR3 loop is CASRRGEVNTEAFI. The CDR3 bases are TGTGCCAGCAGACGAGGGGAGGTGAACACTGAAGCTTTCATT.

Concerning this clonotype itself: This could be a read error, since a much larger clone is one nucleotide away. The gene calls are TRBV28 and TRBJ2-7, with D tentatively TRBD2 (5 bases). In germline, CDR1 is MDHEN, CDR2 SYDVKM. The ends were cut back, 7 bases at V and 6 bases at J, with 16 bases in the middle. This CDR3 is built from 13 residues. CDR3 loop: CASIRSGSCEQYF. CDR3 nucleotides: TGTGCCAGCATCCGTTCTGGGAGCTGCGAGCAGTACTTC.

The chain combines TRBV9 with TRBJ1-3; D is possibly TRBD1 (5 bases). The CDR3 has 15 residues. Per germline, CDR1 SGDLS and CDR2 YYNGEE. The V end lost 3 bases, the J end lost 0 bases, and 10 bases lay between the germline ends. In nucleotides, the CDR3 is TGTGCCAGCAGCGAGGGGCAGCACTCTGGAAACACCATATATTTT. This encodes CASSEGQHSGNTIYF.

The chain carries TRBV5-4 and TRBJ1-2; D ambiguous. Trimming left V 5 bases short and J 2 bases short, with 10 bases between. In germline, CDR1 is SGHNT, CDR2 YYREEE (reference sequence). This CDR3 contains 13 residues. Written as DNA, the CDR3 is TGTGCCAGCAGGGACCTCCCAAACTATGGCTACACCTTC. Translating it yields CASRDLPNYGYTF.

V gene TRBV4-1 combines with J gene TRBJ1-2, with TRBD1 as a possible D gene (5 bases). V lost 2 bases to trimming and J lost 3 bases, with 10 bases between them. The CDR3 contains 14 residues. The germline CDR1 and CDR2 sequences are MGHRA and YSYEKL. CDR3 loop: CASSQRQGDYGYTF. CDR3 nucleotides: TGCGCCAGCAGCCAAAGGCAGGGCGACTATGGCTACACCTTC.

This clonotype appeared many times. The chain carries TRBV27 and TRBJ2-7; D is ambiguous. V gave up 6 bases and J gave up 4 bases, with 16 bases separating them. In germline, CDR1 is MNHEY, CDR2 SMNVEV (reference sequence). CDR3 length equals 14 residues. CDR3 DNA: TGTGCCAGCAGCAACACTGCGGTACGATACGAGCAGTACTTC. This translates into CASSNTAVRYEQYF.